The present T cell receptor (beta chain) was sequenced within a study of cytomegalovirus exposure and HLA in healthy donors. Study-wide findings and caveats: According to the study, around 180 TCR beta chains were cytomegalovirus-associated. Later analysis showed most CMV-associated TCR beta chains appearing HLA-restricted.

This clone was seen only a few times. No antigen is known for it. Other DNA variants within this sample encode the same CDR3. Germline trimming cut 0 bases from V and 7 bases from J; bases unmatched to any gene: 4. The CDR3 extends over 15 amino acids. Germline CDR1 SGHNT, CDR2 YENEEA. The PCR employed 60 Vbeta primers together with 13 Jbeta primers. As handled by the study authors: About 80 million unique TCR beta chains, roughly 11 million of them shared, were counted by a later analysis. Sequencing was performed with immunoSEQ multiplex PCR; in TCRdb, only in-frame clones are kept and a portion is missing. V and J calls and clone size are those listed in that table; D and trimming were worked out from the DNA. The data show some 120,000 clones, 55% to 75% seen once.

Sequenced sample: PBMCs. The sequence derives from a man in his thirties or forties in good health and CMV-seropositive. The V and J genes are TRBV11-3 and TRBJ2-1; 9 bases are shared with TRBD2. CDR3 nucleotide sequence: TGTGCCAGCAGCTTAGATGGCGGGAGGGGTAATGAGCAGTTCTTC. Translation: CASSLDGGRGNEQFF.